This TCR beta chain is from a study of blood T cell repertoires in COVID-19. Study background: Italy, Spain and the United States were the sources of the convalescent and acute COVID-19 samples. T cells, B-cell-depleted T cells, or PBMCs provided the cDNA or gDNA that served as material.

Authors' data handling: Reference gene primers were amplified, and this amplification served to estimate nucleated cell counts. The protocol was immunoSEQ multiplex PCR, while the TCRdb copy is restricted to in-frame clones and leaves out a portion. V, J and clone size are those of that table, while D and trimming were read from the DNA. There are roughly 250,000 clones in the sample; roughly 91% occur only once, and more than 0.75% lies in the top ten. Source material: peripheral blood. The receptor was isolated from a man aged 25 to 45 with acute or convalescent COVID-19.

The CDR3 reads CASSRDSGYTF. In DNA, the CDR3 is TGTGCCAGCAGCAGGGACAGTGGCTACACCTTC. The chain recombines TRBV5-4 with TRBJ1-2; 7 bases align to TRBD1. Germline loops: CDR1 SGHNT, CDR2 YYREEE (reference sequence). This CDR3 has 11 residues. Unmatched junction bases numbered 1, after V lost 4 bases and J lost 7 bases. Combining the CDR3 with reference TRBV5-4 and TRBJ1-2 gives the whole variable domain ETGVTQSPTHLIKTRGQQVTLRCSSQSGHNTVSWYQQALGQGPQFIFQYYREEENGRGNFPPRFSGLQFPNYSSELNVNALELDDSALYLCASSRDSGYTFGSGTRLTVV.